This T cell receptor beta chain was recorded in a study of siplizumab effects on memory and regulatory T cells. Study as a whole: Paired setups tested mixed lymphocyte reactions with around 1 ug/mL siplizumab or no drug.

A word on this clone: Antigen unknown.

Cocultured for over five days at 37°C were the mixed lymphocyte reaction cells. CFSE marked responder PBMCs and Violet Dye marked stimulator PBMCs, which were mixed 1:1. Clones were read by immunoSEQ multiplex PCR, and TCRdb kept only the in-frame ones, dropping some. Of about 19,000 clones listed, around 40% are singletons. Looked up from germline, CDR1 is LNHDA and CDR2 is SQIVND (reference sequence). Trimming removed 8 bases at V and 3 bases at J, with 14 bases between. The CDR3 length is 14 residues. This sequence originates from a human donor in good health; the cells came from an allogeneic mixed lymphocyte reaction. Some clones in this sample may be carry-over from other donors' samples. The sequenced sample consisted of CFSE-low (dividing) CD4+ T cells sorted from an allogeneic mixed lymphocyte reaction. The chain employs TRBV19 and TRBJ1-5, with a possible D match to TRBD1 (5 bases). The CDR3 loop reads CASCSGVFNQPQHF. The DNA of the CDR3 is TGTGCCAGTTGTTCGGGGGTCTTCAATCAGCCCCAGCATTTT.